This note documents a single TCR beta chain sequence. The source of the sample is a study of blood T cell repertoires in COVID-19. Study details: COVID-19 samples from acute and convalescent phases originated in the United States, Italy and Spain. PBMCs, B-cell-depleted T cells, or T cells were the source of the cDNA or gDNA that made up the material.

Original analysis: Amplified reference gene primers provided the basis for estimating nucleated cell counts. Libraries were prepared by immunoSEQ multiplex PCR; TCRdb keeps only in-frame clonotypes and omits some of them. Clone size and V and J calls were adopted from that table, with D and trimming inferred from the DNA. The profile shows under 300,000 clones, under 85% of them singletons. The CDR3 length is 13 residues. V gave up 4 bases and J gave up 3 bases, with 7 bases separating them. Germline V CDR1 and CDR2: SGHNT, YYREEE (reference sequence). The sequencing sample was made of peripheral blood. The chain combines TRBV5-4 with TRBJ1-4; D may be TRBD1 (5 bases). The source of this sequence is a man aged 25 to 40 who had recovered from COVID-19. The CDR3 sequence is CASSRGANEKLFF. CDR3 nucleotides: TGTGCCAGCAGCCGGGGGGCTAATGAAAAACTGTTTTTT.